A single T cell receptor beta chain is shown here with its context. The sample originates from a study of OX40 agonist ivuxolimab in advanced cancers. Germline lookup yields CDR1 SGHAT and CDR2 FQNNGV. This CDR3 comprises 15 residues. Unmatched junction bases numbered 7, after V lost 2 bases and J lost 5 bases. Only in-frame clones appear in the TCRdb table, and some are missing; sequencing was by immunoSEQ multiplex PCR. The top ten hold around 12% of the sample, which has tens of thousands of clones, 75% to 90% seen once. The receptor comes from an adult with an advanced solid tumor such as melanoma, head and neck, liver or kidney cancer. Sample: CD4+ or CD8+ T cells sorted from blood, taken in a trial of the OX40 agonist ivuxolimab. V is TRBV11-2 and J is TRBJ2-7; the match to TRBD2 covers 9 bases. The CDR3 reads CASSLYGRTSDEQYF. The CDR3, as DNA: TGTGCCAGCAGCTTATATGGCCGGACTAGCGACGAGCAGTACTTC.